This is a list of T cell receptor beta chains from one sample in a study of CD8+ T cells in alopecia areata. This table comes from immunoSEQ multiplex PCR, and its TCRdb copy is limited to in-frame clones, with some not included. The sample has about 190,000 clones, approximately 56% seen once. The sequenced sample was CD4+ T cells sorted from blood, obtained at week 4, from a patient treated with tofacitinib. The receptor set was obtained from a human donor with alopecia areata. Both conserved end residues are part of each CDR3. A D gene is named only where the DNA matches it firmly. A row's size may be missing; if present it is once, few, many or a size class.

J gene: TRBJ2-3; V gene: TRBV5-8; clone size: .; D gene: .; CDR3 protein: CASIPLTRSTDTQYF; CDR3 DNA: TGTGCCAGCATCCCTCTGACTAGGAGCACAGATACGCAGTATTTT
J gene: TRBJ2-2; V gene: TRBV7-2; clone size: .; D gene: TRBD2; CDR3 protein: CASSWTSGSTGELFF; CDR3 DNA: TGTGCCAGCAGCTGGACTAGCGGGAGCACCGGGGAGCTGTTTTTT
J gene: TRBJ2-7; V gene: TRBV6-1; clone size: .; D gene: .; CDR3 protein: CASSEAITQKQYF; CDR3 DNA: TGTGCCAGCAGTGAAGCAATTACCCAAAAGCAGTACTTC
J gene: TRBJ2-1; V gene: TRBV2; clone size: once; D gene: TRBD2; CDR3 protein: CASSTGTSGYNEQFF; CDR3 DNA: TGTGCCAGCAGCACCGGGACTAGCGGGTACAATGAGCAGTTCTTC
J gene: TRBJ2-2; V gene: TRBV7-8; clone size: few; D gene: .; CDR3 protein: CASSKGRSTTGDTGELFF; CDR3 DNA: TGTGCCAGCAGCAAGGGAAGGTCGACTACCGGGGACACCGGGGAGCTGTTTTTT
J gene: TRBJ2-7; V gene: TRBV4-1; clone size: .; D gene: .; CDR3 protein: CASSQDVEGYEQYF; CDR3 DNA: TGCGCCAGCAGCCAAGATGTTGAAGGCTACGAGCAGTACTTC
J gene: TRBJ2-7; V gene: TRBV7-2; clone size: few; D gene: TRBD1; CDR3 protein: CASSSRPGQGTYEQYF; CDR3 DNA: TGTGCCAGCAGCTCCAGACCGGGACAGGGCACCTACGAGCAGTACTTC
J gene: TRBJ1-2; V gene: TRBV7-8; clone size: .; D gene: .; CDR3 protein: CASSLVQGNYGYTF; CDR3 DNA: TGTGCCAGCAGCTTAGTACAGGGAAACTATGGCTACACCTTC
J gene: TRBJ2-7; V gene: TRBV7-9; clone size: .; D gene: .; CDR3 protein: CASSQNRDEQYF; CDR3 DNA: TGTGCCAGCAGCCAAAATCGTGACGAGCAGTACTTC
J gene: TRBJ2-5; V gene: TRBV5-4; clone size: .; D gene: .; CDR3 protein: CASSLARGGGPETQYF; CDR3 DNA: TGTGCCAGCAGCTTGGCTCGGGGTGGGGGGCCAGAGACCCAGTACTTC
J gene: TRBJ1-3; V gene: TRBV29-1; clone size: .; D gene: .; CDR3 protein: CSVRRDSGNTIYF; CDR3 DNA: TGCAGCGTTAGACGGGACTCTGGAAACACCATATATTTT
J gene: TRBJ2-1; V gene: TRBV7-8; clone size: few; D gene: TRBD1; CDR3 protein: CASSYDRGDYNEQFF; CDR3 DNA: TGTGCCAGCAGCTACGACAGGGGGGACTACAATGAGCAGTTCTTC
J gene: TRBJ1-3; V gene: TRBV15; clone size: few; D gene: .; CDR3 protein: CATSRTSGNTIYF; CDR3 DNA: TGTGCCACCAGCCGGACTTCGGGAAACACCATATATTTT
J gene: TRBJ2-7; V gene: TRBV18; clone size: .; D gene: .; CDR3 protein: CASSPDGLEWYF; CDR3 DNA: TGTGCCAGCTCACCGGACGGCTTGGAGTGGTACTTC
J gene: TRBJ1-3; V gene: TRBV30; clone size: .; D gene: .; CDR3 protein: CAWRRIDRRNTIYF; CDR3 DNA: TGTGCCTGGAGGAGGATAGACCGTCGGAACACCATATATTTT
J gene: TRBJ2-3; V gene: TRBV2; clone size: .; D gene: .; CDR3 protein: CASSVTDTQYF; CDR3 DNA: TGTGCCAGCAGTGTAACAGATACGCAGTATTTT
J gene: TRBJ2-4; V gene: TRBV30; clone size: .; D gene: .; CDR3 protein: CAWSVAVGGAKNIQYF; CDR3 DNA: TGTGCCTGGAGTGTAGCCGTGGGCGGGGCCAAAAACATTCAGTACTTC
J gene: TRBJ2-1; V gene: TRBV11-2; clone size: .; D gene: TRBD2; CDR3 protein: CASSSMAGGGNEQFF; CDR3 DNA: TGTGCCAGCAGCTCAATGGCGGGAGGTGGTAATGAGCAGTTCTTC
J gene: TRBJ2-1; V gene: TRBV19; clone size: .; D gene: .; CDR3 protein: CASISAGINEQFF; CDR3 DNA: TGTGCCAGTATCTCTGCAGGGATCAATGAGCAGTTCTTC
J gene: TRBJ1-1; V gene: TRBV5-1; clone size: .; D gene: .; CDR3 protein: CASSSPLQNTEAFF; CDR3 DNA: TGCGCCAGCAGCTCCCCCTTGCAGAACACTGAAGCTTTCTTT
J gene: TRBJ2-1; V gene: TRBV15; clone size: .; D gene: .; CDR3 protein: CATSSGRVWNEQFF; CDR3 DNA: TGTGCCACCAGCAGTGGCAGGGTGTGGAATGAGCAGTTCTTC
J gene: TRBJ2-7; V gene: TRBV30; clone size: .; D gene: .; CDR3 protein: CAWNPGAPYEQYF; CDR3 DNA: TGTGCCTGGAACCCAGGGGCCCCCTACGAGCAGTACTTC
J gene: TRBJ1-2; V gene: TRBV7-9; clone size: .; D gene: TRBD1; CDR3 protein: CASRPTGNGNYGYTF; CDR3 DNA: TGTGCCAGCAGGCCGACAGGGAATGGCAACTATGGCTACACCTTC
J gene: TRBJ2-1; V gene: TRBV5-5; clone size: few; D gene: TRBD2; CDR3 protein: CASTGTPGLAGFGEQFF; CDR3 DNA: TGTGCCAGCACCGGAACGCCGGGACTAGCGGGGTTTGGGGAGCAGTTCTTC
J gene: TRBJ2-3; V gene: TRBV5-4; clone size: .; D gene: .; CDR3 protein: CASSFGSSADTQYF; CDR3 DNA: TGTGCCAGCAGCTTCGGGAGTTCAGCAGATACGCAGTATTTT
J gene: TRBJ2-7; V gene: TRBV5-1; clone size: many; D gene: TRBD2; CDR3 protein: CASSLAGGRVDEQYF; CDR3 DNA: TGCGCCAGCAGCTTGGCGGGAGGAAGAGTAGACGAGCAGTACTTC
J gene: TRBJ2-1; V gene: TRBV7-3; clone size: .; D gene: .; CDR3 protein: CASSLTARNEQFF; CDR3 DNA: TGTGCCAGCAGCTTAACGGCCAGGAATGAGCAGTTCTTC
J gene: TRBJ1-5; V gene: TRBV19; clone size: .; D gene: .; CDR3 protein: CASSIGLQGSHQPQHF; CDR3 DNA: TGTGCCAGTAGTATAGGTTTACAGGGTTCGCATCAGCCCCAGCATTTT
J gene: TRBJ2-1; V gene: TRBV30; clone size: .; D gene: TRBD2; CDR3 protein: CACPRVNSGPSYNEQFF; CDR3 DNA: TGTGCCTGCCCCAGGGTCAATAGCGGGCCAAGCTACAATGAGCAGTTCTTC
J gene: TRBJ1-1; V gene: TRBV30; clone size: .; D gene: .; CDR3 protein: CAWSAWSGNTEAFF; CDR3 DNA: TGTGCCTGGAGTGCCTGGTCAGGGAACACTGAAGCTTTCTTT
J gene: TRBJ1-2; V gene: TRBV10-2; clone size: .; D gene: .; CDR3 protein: CASSESGAGGYTF; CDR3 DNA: TGCGCCAGCAGTGAGTCGGGGGCGGGAGGCTACACCTTC
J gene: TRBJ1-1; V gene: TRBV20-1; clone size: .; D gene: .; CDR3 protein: CSARDQVEAFF; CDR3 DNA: TGCAGTGCTAGAGATCAAGTAGAAGCTTTCTTT
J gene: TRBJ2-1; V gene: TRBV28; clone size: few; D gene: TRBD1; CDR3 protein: CASSHPGTGSNEQFF; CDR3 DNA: TGTGCCAGCAGTCATCCCGGGACAGGGAGCAATGAGCAGTTCTTC
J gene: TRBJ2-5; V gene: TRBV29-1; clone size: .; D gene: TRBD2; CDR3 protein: CSVAAGGGERTQYF; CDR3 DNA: TGCAGCGTTGCGGCAGGCGGGGGTGAGCGGACCCAGTACTTC
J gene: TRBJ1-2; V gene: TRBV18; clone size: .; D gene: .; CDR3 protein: CASSTDLNYGYTF; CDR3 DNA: TGTGCCAGCTCCACAGACCTAAACTATGGCTACACCTTC
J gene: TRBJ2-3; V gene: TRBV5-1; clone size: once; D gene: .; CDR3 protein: CASSPGFGPLSTDTQYF; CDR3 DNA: TGCGCCAGCAGCCCCGGCTTCGGTCCCCTGAGCACAGATACGCAGTATTTT
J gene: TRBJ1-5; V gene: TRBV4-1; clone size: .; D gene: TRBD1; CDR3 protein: CASSQDARDSFGLNQPQHF; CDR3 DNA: TGCGCCAGCAGCCAAGATGCAAGGGACAGCTTCGGTCTAAATCAGCCCCAGCATTTT
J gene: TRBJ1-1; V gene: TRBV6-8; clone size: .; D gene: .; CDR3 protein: CANLRAQRTEAFF; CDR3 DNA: TGTGCCAACCTCAGGGCTCAAAGGACTGAAGCTTTCTTT
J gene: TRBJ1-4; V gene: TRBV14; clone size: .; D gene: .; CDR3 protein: CASSQERADEKLFF; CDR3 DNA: TGTGCCAGCAGCCAAGAAAGGGCGGATGAAAAACTGTTTTTT
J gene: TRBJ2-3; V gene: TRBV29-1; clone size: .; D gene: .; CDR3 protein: CSGGEMDTQYF; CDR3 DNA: TGCAGCGGGGGGGAGATGGATACGCAGTATTTT
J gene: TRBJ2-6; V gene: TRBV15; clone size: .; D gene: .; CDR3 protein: CATRGANVLTF; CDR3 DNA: TGTGCCACTCGTGGGGCCAACGTCCTGACTTTC
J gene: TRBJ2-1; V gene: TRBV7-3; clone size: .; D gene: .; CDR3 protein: CASSPGALYNEQFF; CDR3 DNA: TGTGCCAGCAGCCCCGGCGCGCTTTACAATGAGCAGTTCTTC
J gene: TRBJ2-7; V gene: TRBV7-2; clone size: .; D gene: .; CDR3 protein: CASSNSGGGPAYEQYF; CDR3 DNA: TGTGCCAGCAGCAATTCAGGCGGCGGGCCAGCCTACGAGCAGTACTTC
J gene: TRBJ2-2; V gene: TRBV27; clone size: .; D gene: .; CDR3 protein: CASTFRPGTGELFF; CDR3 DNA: TGTGCCAGCACCTTCCGCCCGGGGACCGGGGAGCTGTTTTTT
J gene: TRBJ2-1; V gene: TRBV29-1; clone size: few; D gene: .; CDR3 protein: CSVRGGEQFF; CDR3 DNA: TGCAGCGTTAGAGGAGGTGAGCAGTTCTTC